This T cell receptor beta chain was captured by sequencing in a study of tumor and adjacent non-tumor tissue in lung cancer. About this clonotype itself: The junction does not match germline at one end; this may be a read error.

A modified ARM-PCR protocol with three rounds of nested PCR amplified TCRbeta. TCRdb independently ran MiXCR on the multiplex PCR reads; one entry per CDR3 protein. The sample records around 80,000 distinct CDR3 sequences, around 80% being singletons. This CDR3 has 14 residues. The template was RNA from unsorted bulk tissue. Distant lung tissue was collected more than 3 cm away from the tumor edge. The chain recombines TRBV12-3 or TRBV12-4 with TRBJ2-2; D may be TRBD2 (5 bases). The sample was distant non-tumor lung tissue. The clonotype was recovered from a man between 60 and 75 years old with non-small cell lung cancer. The CDR3 DNA follows: TGTGCCAGTCGTCCCGGAGGCAACTCCGGGGAGCTGATTTTT. This translates into CASRPGGNSGELIF.